The 2 T cell receptor beta chains listed next were all sequenced from one sample in a study of shared clonotypes between healthy human individuals. Positive CCR7 selection of CD45RO-negative cells yielded the naive CD8 cells, and terminally differentiated effector memory CD45RA+ cells were excluded. Assay used: immunoSEQ multiplex PCR; TCRdb lists only in-frame clones, some missing. The sample yields around 550,000 clones, roughly 95% seen once. The specimen sequenced was naive CD8+ T cells sorted from blood. The receptors were sampled from a woman in her thirties in good health.

Comment on this clone: Other DNA sequences within the sample encode an identical CDR3. The V gene is TRBV19, the J gene TRBJ2-7, with TRBD1 matching over 9 bases. Germline assignment: CDR1 LNHDA and CDR2 SQIVND (reference sequence). CDR3 size: 15 residues. The CDR3 region has the DNA TGTGCTACCACCTCACACGGACAGGGGCCGGACGAGCAGTACTTC. It codes for CATTSHGQGPDEQYF.

The chain employs TRBV7-9 and TRBJ1-2; D unresolved. From germline, CDR1 is SEHNR and CDR2 FQNEAQ (reference sequence). The CDR3 contains 16 residues. The V end was cut by 4 bases, the J end by 3 bases, with 18 bases between. CDR3 residues: CASSSSRAEVDYGYTF. In nucleotides, the CDR3 is TGTGCCAGCAGCTCGTCGAGGGCGGAGGTGGACTATGGCTACACCTTC.